The next 14 T cell receptor beta chains were all read from a single sample in a study of T cell responses to AZD1222 COVID-19 vaccine. Produced via immunoSEQ multiplex PCR; TCRdb's table is partial and in-frame only. The sample holds roughly 180,000 clones, 90% to 95% seen once. This sample comprised peripheral blood, obtained on day 0 of AZD1222 vaccination. The receptor source for this set is an adult in good health.

J is TRBJ1-1 and V is TRBV27; no clear D gene. Per the germline V gene, CDR1 is MNHEY and CDR2 is SMNVEV (reference sequence). Trimming removed 0 bases at V and 1 base at J, with 9 bases between. CDR3 size: 15 residues. CDR3 nucleotides: TGTGCCAGCAGTTTATCTAAGACACGGAACACTGAAGCTTTCTTT. Amino acid sequence: CASSLSKTRNTEAFF.

The chain recombines TRBV5-4 with TRBJ1-1; maybe TRBD1 (5 bases). This CDR3 is 15 amino acids long. V was clipped by 2 bases and J by 4 bases, with 15 bases between them. Germline CDR1 SGHNT, CDR2 YYREEE (reference sequence). The CDR3 is CASSFAGLGGTEAFF. Written as DNA, the CDR3 is TGTGCCAGCAGCTTTGCTGGGCTGGGGGGCACTGAAGCTTTCTTT.

This rearrangement joins TRBV15 to TRBJ1-5; possibly TRBD1 for D (6 bases). The V gene's germline CDR1 is LNHNV and CDR2 YYDKDF (reference sequence). The CDR3 covers 18 residues. V shed 0 bases and J shed 4 bases, with 19 bases lying between them. The CDR3 sequence is CATSRDTLRGPGNQPQHF. The DNA for the CDR3 is TGTGCCACCAGCAGAGATACTCTCAGGGGCCCGGGGAATCAGCCCCAGCATTTT.

This chain links TRBV5-1 with TRBJ1-2, with no clear D. This CDR3 is 15 amino acids long. The V gene lost 0 bases and the J gene lost 8 bases, with 17 bases spanning the gap. Germline V CDR1 and CDR2: SGHRS, YFSETQ. The CDR3 loop is CASSLDTDRPGGYTF. The DNA of the CDR3 is TGCGCCAGCAGCTTGGACACCGACCGTCCGGGAGGCTACACCTTC.

The V gene is TRBV7-9, the J gene TRBJ1-6; no firm D call. From germline, CDR1 is SEHNR and CDR2 FQNEAQ (reference sequence). V was shortened by 5 bases and J by 13 bases, with 15 bases between the two germline ends. There are 13 residues in the CDR3. The CDR3 protein is CASSPGGFGPLHF. DNA of the CDR3: TGTGCCAGCAGCCCCGGCGGGTTTGGCCCCCTCCACTTT. Drawing the rest from reference TRBV7-9 and TRBJ1-6, the complete variable domain is DTGVSQNPRHKITKRGQNVTFRCDPISEHNRLYWYRQTLGQGPEFLTYFQNEAQLEKSRLLSDRFSAERPKGSFSTLEIQRTEQGDSAMYLCASSPGGFGPLHFGNGTRLTVT.

This clone appeared a few times. The genes are TRBV4-2 and TRBJ2-7; D is ambiguous. CDR3 length: 14 residues. Germline V gene data show CDR1 as LGHNA and CDR2 as YNFKEQ. Trimming removed 1 base from V and 5 bases from J, with 12 bases in between. The CDR3, as DNA: TGTGCCAGCAGCCAAGGCCCGGAACGGGACGAGCAGTACTTC. As protein: CASSQGPERDEQYF.

The rearrangement uses TRBV7-8 and TRBJ1-2; the D gene is possibly TRBD1 (5 bases). Germline CDR1 is SGHVS and CDR2 is FQNEAQ. There are 14 residues in the CDR3. The V gene lost 3 bases and the J gene lost 5 bases, with 13 bases spanning the gap. The CDR3 here is CASSLPGRGYGYTF. For the CDR3, the DNA is TGTGCCAGCAGCTTGCCAGGGAGAGGGTATGGCTACACCTTC.

The chain carries TRBV24-1 and TRBJ2-3, with TRBD1 matching 8 bases. The germline V gene encodes CDR1 KGHDR and CDR2 SFDVKD. The CDR3 covers 16 residues. V dropped 4 bases and J dropped 5; count of bases not matched to a gene: 10. CDR3 nucleotides: TGTGCCACCAGTGACCCCACAGGAACAGGGGGAGATACGCAGTATTTT. Its protein product is CATSDPTGTGGDTQYF.

The chain uses TRBV2 and TRBJ1-1; 7 nucleotides agree with TRBD1. Germline V gives CDR1 SNHLY, CDR2 FYNNEI. The CDR3 covers 14 residues. The trim removed 5 bases at V and 5 bases at J, leaving 8 bases unmatched. CDR3 DNA sequence: TGTGCCAGCAGTCCCTCGACAGGGAGGACTGAAGCTTTCTTT. This sequence encodes CASSPSTGRTEAFF. Together with reference TRBV2 and TRBJ1-1, the CDR3 gives the full variable domain: EPEVTQTPSHQVTQMGQEVILRCVPISNHLYFYWYRQILGQKVEFLVSFYNNEISEKSEIFDDQFSVERPDGSNFTLKIRSTKLEDSAMYFCASSPSTGRTEAFFGQGTRLTVV.

Notes on this clone: Its ends do not fully match the called genes, so a read error is possible. The chain has TRBV7-9 and TRBJ1-1; a weak D match, TRBD1 (6 bases). The germline gives CDR1 SEHNR, CDR2 FQNEAQ (reference sequence). The CDR3 spans 11 residues. The CDR3 sequence: CASSLGGARLF. CDR3 nucleotide sequence: TGTGCCAGCAGCTTAGGGGGGGCGCGGCTCTTT.

The CDR3 is CASRLQKLDEKLFF. CDR3 nucleotide sequence: TGTGCCAGCAGGTTACAGAAGTTGGATGAAAAACTGTTTTTT. The chain links TRBV6-5 to TRBJ1-4, with D uncertain. The CDR3 loop spans 14 amino acids. Trimming took off 6 bases at V and 6 bases at J, with 14 bases between the two ends. Germline loops: CDR1 MNHEY, CDR2 SVGAGI.

J is TRBJ2-1 and V is TRBV7-8; the match to TRBD2 covers 11 bases. Trimming at V came to 2 bases and at J to 4 bases, leaving 13 bases not matched to a gene. There are 19 residues in the CDR3. CDR1 and CDR2 from the germline V gene are SGHVS and FQNEAQ. CDR3: CASSLSGGRTSGFYNEQFF. CDR3 DNA: TGTGCCAGCAGCTTAAGCGGGGGTAGGACTAGCGGGTTTTACAATGAGCAGTTCTTC.

The chain is built from TRBV11-2 and TRBJ1-3, with 8 bases that match TRBD1. Unmatched junction bases numbered 7, after V lost 5 bases and J lost 4 bases. The CDR3 loop spans 15 amino acids. Germline assignment: CDR1 SGHAT and CDR2 FQNNGV. CDR3 in DNA: TGTGCCAGCAGCCGCCCCGGGACAGGAGGAAACACCATATATTTT. Translated, it gives CASSRPGTGGNTIYF.

The J gene is TRBJ1-2, the V gene TRBV5-1; D is unclear. Trimming shortened V by 4 bases and J by 8 bases, and 12 bases separated the two germline ends. The CDR3 is 12 amino acids. The V gene's germline CDR1 is SGHRS and CDR2 YFSETQ. CDR3 nucleotide sequence: TGCGCCAGCAGCCCTGGTCTGCGGGGCTACACCTTC. Its protein is CASSPGLRGYTF.